This T cell receptor beta chain originates from a study of tissue T cells after allogeneic stem cell transplantation. The study's findings and limits: This small cohort was clinically heterogeneous, and sampling depth was a limitation. Motif-based clustering found tissue-specific repertoire signatures shared across patients, though few clones were shared. Anatomically similar tissues had similar TCR repertoires within each patient.

Time point defined: mouse harvest day 7 after allogeneic transplant. Mouse grafts combined 10^7 T-cell-depleted bone marrow cells with 10^6 splenic CD5+ T cells. This mouse GVHD model was MHC-mismatched B6 to BALB/c, profiled day 7 or 14. Assay: immunoSEQ multiplex PCR; the TCRdb copy retains only in-frame clones and omits some. The data hold about 7,200 clones, with roughly half observed a single time. This clone appeared once. Its antigen is unknown. Germline and genes here are mouse. Read data end 1 residue before the CDR3 end; the end is taken from the germline J gene. This CDR3 is built from 14 residues. Looked up from germline, CDR1 is SGHSN and CDR2 is HYEKVE. The V gene lost 0 bases and the J gene lost 0 bases, with 4 bases spanning the gap.

This TCR was sampled from a female BALB/c mouse given C57BL/6 T cells with graft-versus-host disease after an allogeneic hematopoietic cell transplant. The chain links TRBV12-1 to TRBJ2-2, with no clear D. The material sequenced was lymph node tissue. CDR3 DNA, as far as it was read: TGTGCCAGCTCTCTCGGCTCAAACACCGGGCAGCTCTAC. It translates to CASSLGSNTGQLY. The full CDR3 sequence reads CASSLGSNTGQLYF.